This entry concerns a single T cell receptor beta chain. What it recognizes is unknown. This entry comes from a study of T cell repertoires in cytomegalovirus infection. Turning to the study itself: Carrying CMV and the relevant HLA type showed in public TCR beta signatures.

A single record per CDR3 protein comes from TCRdb applying MiXCR to the reads. The data contain nearly 450,000 distinct CDR3 sequences, approximately 31% of them singletons. Per the germline V gene, CDR1 is MNHNS and CDR2 is SASEGT. V lost 3 bases to trimming and J lost 0 bases; unmatched junction nucleotides: 7. The CDR3 is 17 amino acids. Regarding the study as a whole: In two of eight donors, the top clonotype was HLA-C-restricted CMV-specific. The study identified carriers of CMV plus the relevant HLA from cumulative public TCR beta family frequency.

The source of this sequence is a human donor in good health (CMV status not recorded). Some clones in this sample may be carry-over from other donors' samples. The chain is built from TRBV6-1 and TRBJ1-3; 8 nucleotides match TRBD1. The sequencing input was PBMCs. The CDR3 DNA reads TGTGCCAGCAGTGATCGGACAGGGCTTGTCTCTGGAAACACCATATATTTT. Residues: CASSDRTGLVSGNTIYF.